The 10 T cell receptor beta chains reported below all come from one sample, sequenced in a study of CD8 T cells in Susac syndrome. After extraction with the RNeasy kit, about 0.5 to 1 ug of the RNA was reverse transcribed using random hexamers. TCRdb re-analysed the immunoSEQ multiplex PCR reads in MiXCR, keeping a single row per CDR3 protein. Among over 350,000 distinct CDR3 sequences, approximately 89% were seen once, and the ten largest hold about 0.12%. The sample was CD8+ T cells from PBMCs. The receptors come from a human donor with multiple sclerosis.

The chain recombines TRBV5-1 with TRBJ2-7; 10 nucleotides match TRBD1. The V segment lost 0 bases and the J segment 4 bases; nucleotides outside the gene matches: 4. There are 15 residues in the CDR3. Germline V gene lookup returns CDR1 SGHRS and CDR2 YFSETQ. The CDR3 loop reads CASSLGDRGPYEQYF. CDR3 nucleotides: TGCGCCAGCAGCTTGGGCGACAGGGGGCCATACGAGCAGTACTTC.

The V and J genes are TRBV25-1 and TRBJ2-2; D gene uncertain. CDR3 size: 12 residues. The germline V gene has CDR1 MGHDK and CDR2 SYGVNS. V gave up 3 bases and J gave up 3 bases, with 2 bases separating them. The CDR3 DNA sequence: TGTGCCAGCAGTGACCACACCGGGGAGCTGTTTTTT. Its translation is CASSDHTGELFF.

This chain links TRBV19 with TRBJ2-2; D is undetermined. V was shortened by 6 bases and J by 0 bases, with 8 bases between the two germline ends. Germline lookup yields CDR1 LNHDA and CDR2 SQIVND (reference sequence). The CDR3 runs to 14 residues. As DNA, the CDR3 is TGTGCCAGTAGAGAGGACCCGAACACCGGGGAGCTGTTTTTT. Its protein product is CASREDPNTGELFF.

This clonotype has only one observation. The V and J genes are TRBV4-1 and TRBJ2-7; D is possibly TRBD2 (5 bases). The CDR3 is 13 residues long. Deletions cut 1 base from V and 6 bases from J, with 10 bases between. Germline values: CDR1 MGHRA, CDR2 YSYEKL. As DNA, the CDR3 is TGCGCCAGCAGCCAAGTACTCGCGGGCGAGCAGTACTTC. Residues: CASSQVLAGEQYF.

This clonotype has a single count. The chain employs TRBV5-1 and TRBJ1-1; D uncertain. This CDR3 contains 13 residues. CDR1 SGHRS and CDR2 YFSETQ come from the germline V gene. V was trimmed by 5 bases and J by 1 base, leaving 9 bases between them. CDR3 in amino acids: CASSRLPNTEAFF. CDR3 DNA: TGCGCCAGCAGTCGTCTTCCGAACACTGAAGCTTTCTTT.

The chain couples TRBV5-4 to TRBJ1-3; no clear D gene. The CDR3 runs to 14 residues. V lost 6 bases and J lost 2, with 12 bases in between. Germline CDR1 reads SGHNT; CDR2 reads YYREEE (reference sequence). The CDR3 sequence is CASTLKDAGNTIYF. The DNA for the CDR3 is TGTGCCAGCACCCTTAAGGATGCTGGAAACACCATATATTTT.

The rearrangement uses TRBV12-5 and TRBJ2-3; the match to TRBD2 covers 7 bases. This CDR3 comprises 17 residues. The V gene's germline CDR1 is LGHNT and CDR2 FRNRAP. V was pared by 2 bases and J by 5 bases, with 13 bases of the junction left unmatched. CDR3 sequence reads: CASGLREGGSAEDTQYF. The CDR3, as DNA: TGTGCTAGTGGTTTGAGAGAGGGAGGGAGTGCCGAAGATACGCAGTATTTT.

The chain has TRBV20-1 and TRBJ1-1; tentative D call: TRBD1 (5 bases). This CDR3 is built from 14 residues. V lost 5 bases to trimming and J lost 0 bases, with 13 bases between them. Germline V gives CDR1 DFQATT, CDR2 SNEGSKA (reference sequence). CDR3: CSAGMTDMNTEAFF. In DNA, the CDR3 is TGCAGTGCTGGGATGACGGACATGAACACTGAAGCTTTCTTT.

CDR3 region: CASRERGLGTTNEKLFF. The CDR3 DNA follows: TGTGCCAGCAGAGAACGGGGGCTGGGGACAACTAATGAAAAACTGTTTTTT. This rearrangement joins TRBV27 to TRBJ1-4; maybe TRBD1 (6 bases). CDR3 length equals 17 residues. CDR1 and CDR2 from the germline V gene are MNHEY and SMNVEV (reference sequence). V lost 6 bases and J lost 0, with 17 bases in between.

This clonotype was picked up one time. The chain employs TRBV3-1 and TRBJ2-4, with D unclear. CDR3 length equals 12 residues. The germline V and J ends were trimmed by 3 bases and 5 bases, with 5 bases remaining between them. CDR1 is LGHDT, CDR2 YNNKEL, per germline (reference sequence). CDR3 DNA: TGTGCCAGCAGCCACCGGGAAAACATTCAGTACTTC. This sequence encodes CASSHRENIQYF.